A single sample is the source of the 30 T cell receptor beta chains below, sequenced in a study of blood T cell repertoires in COVID-19. The method was immunoSEQ multiplex PCR; TCRdb's version includes in-frame clones alone and lacks a portion of them. The data contain roughly 480,000 clones, 89% of them seen just once; the ten biggest clones take up around 0.92%. Sequenced: peripheral blood. All receptors come from a man aged 18 to 30 with COVID-19, enrolled during active disease.

The gene calls are TRBV12-2 and TRBJ2-7; the table's D call of TRBD2 was not tested on the DNA. TRBV12-2 corresponds to a pseudogene. This CDR3 has 14 residues. This chain's CDR3 is CASRLGSPHYEQYF. DNA for the CDR3: TGTGCAAGTCGCTTAGGGAGCCCTCATTACGAGCAGTACTTC.

This chain uses TRBV6-5 with TRBJ2-7; TRBD2 matches 7 bases. The CDR3 loop spans 14 amino acids. Germline V gene lookup returns CDR1 MNHEY and CDR2 SVGAGI. V was pared by 2 bases and J by 6 bases, with 7 bases of the junction left unmatched. The CDR3 DNA sequence: TGTGCCAGCAGTTACGCGACACGGGGGGTCGAGCAGTACTTC. This translates into CASSYATRGVEQYF.

The V call is TRBV5-1, the J call TRBJ2-3; D is perhaps TRBD1 (5 bases). The CDR3 totals 15 residues. The germline V gene has CDR1 SGHRS and CDR2 YFSETQ. Trimming pared 3 bases from V and 0 bases from J, leaving 11 bases between. CDR3 in DNA: TGCGCCAGCAGCTACAGGTACACTAGCACAGATACGCAGTATTTT. Its protein is CASSYRYTSTDTQYF.

The genes are TRBV27 and TRBJ1-1; D unclear. This CDR3 contains 14 residues. The germline gives CDR1 MNHEY, CDR2 SMNVEV (reference sequence). Trimming removed 2 bases at V and 2 bases at J, with 9 bases between. The CDR3 sequence: CASSLGYSNTEAFF. As DNA, the CDR3 is TGTGCCAGCAGTTTAGGGTACAGCAACACTGAAGCTTTCTTT.

The chain has TRBV5-1 and TRBJ2-1, with D maybe TRBD2 (5 bases). In germline, CDR1 is SGHRS, CDR2 YFSETQ. CDR3 size: 12 residues. The germline V and J ends were trimmed by 5 bases and 10 bases, with 13 bases remaining between them. The CDR3: CASRREGGEQFF. Here the CDR3 DNA reads TGCGCCAGCAGACGGGAAGGTGGGGAGCAGTTCTTC. The whole variable domain, filled in from reference TRBV5-1 and TRBJ2-1, reads KAGVTQTPRYLIKTRGQQVTLSCSPISGHRSVSWYQQTPGQGLQFLFEYFSETQRNKGNFPGRFSGRQFSNSRSEMNVSTLELGDSALYLCASRREGGEQFFGPGTRLTVL.

The genes are TRBV13 and TRBJ2-1, with a tentative D call TRBD2 (5 bases). V was shortened by 3 bases and J by 0 bases, with 9 bases between the two germline ends. Germline CDR1 reads PRHDT; CDR2 reads FYEKMQ (reference sequence). This CDR3 comprises 15 residues. In DNA, the CDR3 is TGTGCCAGCAGCTTTAAAGGGAGCTCCTACAATGAGCAGTTCTTC. It encodes CASSFKGSSYNEQFF.

V and J are TRBV5-8 and TRBJ2-3; the D gene is possibly TRBD2 (6 bases). CDR1 SGHTS and CDR2 YDEGEE come from the germline V gene. Trimming left V 1 base short and J 6 bases short, with 15 bases between. CDR3 size: 15 residues. CDR3 residues: CASSLKTSILDTQYF. DNA for the CDR3: TGTGCCAGCAGCTTGAAAACTAGCATTTTGGATACGCAGTATTTT.

This chain connects TRBV19 to TRBJ2-2; D is possibly TRBD2 (5 bases). This CDR3 comprises 13 residues. Germline-derived CDR1 and CDR2 are LNHDA and SQIVND (reference sequence). Trimming took 6 bases from V and 4 from J, leaving 9 bases between them. The CDR3 spells CASRTTSTGELFF. CDR3 in DNA: TGTGCCAGTAGGACCACTAGCACCGGGGAGCTGTTTTTT.

On this clone: A much larger clone differs from this one at a single base, so this may be a read error. The gene calls are TRBV6-5 and TRBJ2-3, with TRBD2 matching 10 bases. Looked up from germline, CDR1 is MNHEY and CDR2 is SVGAGI. Losses at the gene ends were 4 bases for V and 0 bases for J; bases not matched to a gene: 1. The CDR3 has 15 amino acids. CDR3 bases: TGTGCCAGCAGTTTGACTAGCGGGAGCACAGATACGCAGTATTTT. This translates into CASSLTSGSTDTQYF.

Comment on this clone: Other DNA sequences of this sample code for an identical CDR3. V gene TRBV3-1 (or the pseudogene TRBV3-2) combines with J gene TRBJ2-5; 11 bases agree with TRBD2. Germline values: CDR1 LGHDT, CDR2 YNNKEL (reference sequence). Trimming at V came to 4 bases and at J to 2 bases, leaving 3 bases not matched to a gene. CDR3 length equals 15 residues. CDR3 amino acids: CASSRRTSGQETQYF. The CDR3 region has the DNA TGTGCCAGCAGCCGCCGGACTAGCGGGCAAGAGACCCAGTACTTC.

The chain employs TRBV7-2 and TRBJ2-7; perhaps TRBD2 as D (5 bases). The length of the CDR3 is 15 residues. In germline, CDR1 is SGHTA, CDR2 FQGNSA. V lost 1 base, J lost 3 bases, and 13 bases lay in between. For the CDR3, the DNA is TGTGCCAGCAGCTTAGGAGGGAGCACGGGCTACGAGCAGTACTTC. It specifies CASSLGGSTGYEQYF.

V is TRBV4-1 and J is TRBJ2-5, with D uncertain. CDR3 length: 15 residues. V was trimmed by 0 bases and J by 3 bases, leaving 11 bases between them. Germline CDR1 MGHRA, CDR2 YSYEKL. CDR3 nucleotide sequence: TGCGCCAGCAGCCAAGATGAGGCAGTCAAAGAGACCCAGTACTTC. It encodes CASSQDEAVKETQYF.

This clone came up a few times. This chain links TRBV4-1 with TRBJ1-6; D is unresolved. Deletions cut 0 bases from V and 8 bases from J, with 5 bases between. Germline V gives CDR1 MGHRA, CDR2 YSYEKL. The CDR3 sequence is 13 residues long. The CDR3 DNA is TGCGCCAGCAGCCAAGAGCAGGATTCACCCCTCCACTTT. The encoded protein is CASSQEQDSPLHF.

The chain carries TRBV27 and TRBJ2-7, with 12 positions matching TRBD2. The CDR3 consists of 15 residues. The germline CDR1 and CDR2 sequences are MNHEY and SMNVEV (reference sequence). Germline trimming cut 6 bases from V and 4 bases from J; bases unmatched to any gene: 7. The CDR3 DNA is TGTGCCAGCAGATCTAGCGGGAGGGCAACTTACGAGCAGTACTTC. Encoded protein: CASRSSGRATYEQYF.

The V call is TRBV24-1, the J call TRBJ2-3; D is possibly TRBD2 (6 bases). V lost 3 bases and J 0 bases, leaving 9 bases between the germline ends. The CDR3 runs 15 residues. Germline V gene sequence: CDR1 KGHDR, CDR2 SFDVKD. The CDR3 nucleotides are TGTGCCACCAGTGATGAAGGGACTAGCACAGATACGCAGTATTTT. Its protein product is CATSDEGTSTDTQYF.

This rearrangement joins TRBV21-1 to TRBJ2-7; no check of the table's D call, TRBD1, against the DNA was made. TRBV21-1 corresponds to a pseudogene. The CDR3 has 14 amino acids. CDR3 in DNA: TGTGCCAGCAGCCAACAGGGCAGGGCCTACGAGCAGTACTTC. It encodes CASSQQGRAYEQYF.

This chain connects TRBV28 to TRBJ1-2, with 8 nucleotides matching TRBD1. The junction had 14 bases not matched to a gene; V was cut back by 4 bases and J by 4 bases. The CDR3 extends over 17 amino acids. Germline V gene lookup returns CDR1 MDHEN and CDR2 SYDVKM. The DNA of the CDR3 is TGTGCCAGCAGTTCGCCCTCCGCAGGGGGCTGGGGCTATGGCTACACCTTC. Translated, it gives CASSSPSAGGWGYGYTF.

The chain employs TRBV18 and TRBJ2-5, with TRBD2 matching 8 bases. Germline CDR1 KGHSH, CDR2 LQKENI. With 4 bases clipped from V and 5 bases from J, the junction kept 9 bases outside the gene matches. There are 15 residues in the CDR3. CDR3 DNA sequence: TGTGCCAGCTCACTACTTAGCGGGGAGTATGAGACCCAGTACTTC. Amino acids: CASSLLSGEYETQYF. Full variable domain (outside the CDR3, taken from reference TRBV18 and TRBJ2-5): NAGVMQNPRHLVRRRGQEARLRCSPMKGHSHVYWYRQLPEEGLKFMVYLQKENIIDESGMPKERFSAEFPKEGPSILRIQQVVRGDSAAYFCASSLLSGEYETQYFGPGTRLLVL.

The chain uses TRBV4-1 and TRBJ1-1; no clear D gene. This CDR3 has 14 residues. V dropped 4 bases and J dropped 0 bases, with 9 bases sitting between them. CDR1 is MGHRA, CDR2 YSYEKL, per germline. The CDR3 loop reads CASSRREMNTEAFF. For the CDR3, the DNA is TGCGCCAGCAGCCGTAGAGAAATGAACACTGAAGCTTTCTTT.

A single count supports this clone. This chain uses TRBV24-1 with TRBJ2-5; 7 bases match TRBD2. CDR3 length: 16 amino acids. Germline V gives CDR1 KGHDR, CDR2 SFDVKD. Losses at the gene ends were 3 bases for V and 1 base for J; bases not matched to a gene: 7. The CDR3 nucleotides are TGTGCCACCAGTGATCCCCTCTCGGGGGGCCAAGAGACCCAGTACTTC. This translates into CATSDPLSGGQETQYF.

This clone was picked up one time. The gene calls are TRBV9 and TRBJ2-6; D gene ambiguous. This CDR3 comprises 12 residues. V was clipped by 3 bases and J by 13 bases, with 11 bases between them. Germline V gene lookup returns CDR1 SGDLS and CDR2 YYNGEE. CDR3 DNA: TGTGCCAGCAGCGGAACACCGAGGGTCCTGACTTTC. Translation gives CASSGTPRVLTF. Filled out from reference TRBV9 and TRBJ2-6, the complete variable domain reads DSGVTQTPKHLITATGQRVTLRCSPRSGDLSVYWYQQSLDQGLQFLIQYYNGEERAKGNILERFSAQQFPDLHSELNLSSLELGDSALYFCASSGTPRVLTFGAGSRLTVL.

CDR3 nucleotide sequence: TGTGCCAGCAGCTCGTATAATTCACCCCTCCACTTT. It is translated as CASSSYNSPLHF. The chain uses TRBV14 and TRBJ1-6; D gene unclear. V lost 5 bases, J lost 4 bases, and 3 bases lay in between. CDR3 length equals 12 residues. CDR1 is SGHDN, CDR2 FVKESK, per germline.

V is TRBV11-2 and J is TRBJ2-7, with 9 positions matching TRBD2. Germline V gene sequence: CDR1 SGHAT, CDR2 FQNNGV. There are 16 residues in the CDR3. The V gene end was trimmed by 5 bases and the J gene end by 1 base; junction bases not matched to a gene: 9. Here the CDR3 reads CASSPRLAAESYEQYF. The CDR3 coding sequence is TGTGCCAGCAGCCCGCGACTAGCGGCTGAATCCTACGAGCAGTACTTC.

The CDR3 sequence: CASSLPPDRAGNTIYF. CDR3 bases: TGTGCCAGCAGTTTACCCCCGGACAGGGCTGGAAACACCATATATTTT. The chain has TRBV27 and TRBJ1-3; 8 bases are a match to TRBD1. Trimming removed 2 bases from V and 2 bases from J; junction bases left unmatched: 5. Germline V gene data show CDR1 as MNHEY and CDR2 as SMNVEV (reference sequence). The CDR3 contains 16 residues.

The rearrangement links TRBV19 to TRBJ1-6, with a tentative D call TRBD1 (5 bases). Germline V gene data show CDR1 as LNHDA and CDR2 as SQIVND (reference sequence). This CDR3 has 16 amino acids. V gave up 3 bases and J gave up 7 bases, with 16 bases separating them. The CDR3 is CASSITQGGRNSPLHF. The CDR3, as DNA: TGTGCCAGTAGTATCACTCAGGGCGGACGGAATTCACCCCTCCACTTT.

The V and J genes are TRBV7-3 and TRBJ2-1; D not resolved. CDR1 and CDR2 from the germline V gene are SGHTA and FQGTGA. The V end lost 0 bases, the J end lost 7 bases, and 10 bases lay between the germline ends. This CDR3 has 14 residues. The CDR3 reads CASSLTPLENEQFF. The CDR3 nucleotides are TGTGCCAGCAGCTTAACCCCACTGGAGAATGAGCAGTTCTTC.

The chain carries TRBV10-2 and TRBJ2-2; 9 positions match TRBD2. Germline V gives CDR1 WSHSY, CDR2 SAAADI. V dropped 11 bases and J dropped 2; count of bases not matched to a gene: 6. The CDR3 contains 14 residues. CDR3 bases: TGCGCCGGACGACTAGCGGCAAACACCGGGGAGCTGTTTTTT. Translated: CAGRLAANTGELFF.

This clone was counted once. The genes are TRBV6-6 and TRBJ1-5; D is perhaps TRBD1 (5 bases). Germline-derived CDR1 and CDR2 are MNHNY and SVGAGI (reference sequence). The CDR3 length is 16 residues. The V end was cut by 0 bases, the J end by 0 bases, with 9 bases between. The CDR3 region has the DNA TGTGCCAGCAGTTACTCGGATCAGGGTAGCAATCAGCCCCAGCATTTT. This codes for CASSYSDQGSNQPQHF.

CDR3 sequence reads: CASSFTGNIRSEAFF. CDR3 sequence (DNA): TGTGCCAGCAGTTTTACAGGGAATATCAGGAGTGAAGCTTTCTTT. The rearrangement links TRBV27 to TRBJ1-1, with D tentatively TRBD1 (6 bases). The CDR3 runs 15 residues. Germline V gene sequence: CDR1 MNHEY, CDR2 SMNVEV (reference sequence). Trimming stripped 3 bases from V and 7 bases from J, with 18 bases between.

The chain is built from TRBV24-1 and TRBJ1-5, with D perhaps matching TRBD1 (5 bases). This CDR3 comprises 13 residues. V gave up 9 bases and J gave up 7 bases, with 15 bases separating them. Germline V gives CDR1 KGHDR, CDR2 SFDVKD. CDR3 amino acids: CATSGGDGQPQHF. The CDR3 coding sequence is TGTGCCACCTCGGGGGGGGATGGGCAGCCCCAGCATTTT.